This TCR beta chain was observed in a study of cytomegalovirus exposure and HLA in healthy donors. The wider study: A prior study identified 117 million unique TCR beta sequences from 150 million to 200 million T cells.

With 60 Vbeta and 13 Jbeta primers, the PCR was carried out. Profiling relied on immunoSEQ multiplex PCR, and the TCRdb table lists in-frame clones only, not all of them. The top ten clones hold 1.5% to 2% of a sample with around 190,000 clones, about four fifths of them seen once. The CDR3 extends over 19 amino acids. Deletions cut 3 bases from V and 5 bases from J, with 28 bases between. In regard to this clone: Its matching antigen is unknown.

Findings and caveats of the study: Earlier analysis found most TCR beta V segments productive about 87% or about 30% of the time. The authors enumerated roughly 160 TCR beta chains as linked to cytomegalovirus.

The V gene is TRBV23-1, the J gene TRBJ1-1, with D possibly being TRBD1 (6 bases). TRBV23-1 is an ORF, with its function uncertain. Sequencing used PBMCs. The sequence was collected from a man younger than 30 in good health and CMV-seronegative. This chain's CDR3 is CASSHRNRETIDRGTEAFF. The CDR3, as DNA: TGCGCCAGCAGTCACCGGAACAGGGAGACGATCGATAGGGGGACTGAAGCTTTCTTT.